Listed below are T cell receptor beta chains from one sample, sequenced in a study of T cell responses to AZD1222 COVID-19 vaccine. Only in-frame clones appear in the TCRdb table, and some are missing; sequencing was by immunoSEQ multiplex PCR. The sample holds some 31,000 clones, more than 75% seen once. The specimen comprised peripheral blood, sampled 28 days after the second AZD1222 dose. These receptors all stem from an adult who received the AZD1222 COVID-19 vaccine. Both conserved end residues are part of each CDR3. The D gene is left open where the match is weak. Size tells how often a clone was seen (once, few, many) or the class of an expanded clone, and some rows leave it out.

>.|TRBV19|TRBJ1-5|TRBD1
CASRSEGQGVNQPQHF
>few|TRBV25-1|TRBJ1-4|.
CASSLGGSSGSTNEKLFF
>.|TRBV2|TRBJ2-6|TRBD1
CASSDQGAYGANVLTF
>few|TRBV10-3|TRBJ2-7|TRBD1
CAISEWGQGYEQYF
>.|TRBV19|TRBJ1-3|.
CATPSVGGTIYF
>.|TRBV2|TRBJ1-6|TRBD1
CASIRGNNSPLHF
>once|TRBV5-6|TRBJ2-3|.
CASSLRGGLSTDTQYF
>.|TRBV6-2/TRBV6-3|TRBJ2-7|TRBD2
CASSSERDYSYEQYF
>.|TRBV19|TRBJ2-3|.
CASSIGNGDTQYF
>.|TRBV2|TRBJ1-2|.
CASRGNGYTF
>.|TRBV3-1/TRBV3-2|TRBJ2-3|TRBD2
CASSEAGGLTDTQYF
>few|TRBV6-5|TRBJ1-5|.
CASSYSSARGLHF
>few|TRBV9|TRBJ2-5|TRBD1
CASSAWTGGKWETQYF
>.|TRBV2|TRBJ1-2|.
CASSSQGFRYGYTF
>.|TRBV12-3/TRBV12-4|TRBJ2-2|.
CASSFVGIGELFF
>.|TRBV12-3/TRBV12-4|TRBJ1-4|.
CASSIATNEKLFF
>few|TRBV2|TRBJ2-7|.
CASSYREPRREQYF
>.|TRBV10-3|TRBJ2-3|TRBD2
CAISSLADSTDTQYF
>.|TRBV9|TRBJ1-1|.
CASSVLPRTGTEAFF
>.|TRBV3-1/TRBV3-2|TRBJ1-5|.
CASSPDTTHQPQHF
>.|TRBV28|TRBJ1-2|.
CASSSPSGNYGYTF
>.|TRBV6-4|TRBJ2-3|.
CASSDRRGLTSTDTQYF
>.|TRBV6-6|TRBJ1-2|.
CASSYGVNGLYGYTF
>.|TRBV6-5|TRBJ1-3|.
CASRRESGNTIYF
>.|TRBV3-1/TRBV3-2|TRBJ2-5|TRBD2
CASSQRTGGQETQYF
>few|TRBV5-6|TRBJ2-7|TRBD1
CASRSGTGEAYEQYF
>.|TRBV12-5|TRBJ2-2|TRBD1
CASGWIGQVNTGELFF
>.|TRBV5-1|TRBJ1-1|.
CASSLGGLPEAFF
>few|TRBV10-1|TRBJ2-7|TRBD2
CASGETSGPSYEQYF
>once|TRBV5-6|TRBJ2-7|.
CASSLMGAPYEQYF